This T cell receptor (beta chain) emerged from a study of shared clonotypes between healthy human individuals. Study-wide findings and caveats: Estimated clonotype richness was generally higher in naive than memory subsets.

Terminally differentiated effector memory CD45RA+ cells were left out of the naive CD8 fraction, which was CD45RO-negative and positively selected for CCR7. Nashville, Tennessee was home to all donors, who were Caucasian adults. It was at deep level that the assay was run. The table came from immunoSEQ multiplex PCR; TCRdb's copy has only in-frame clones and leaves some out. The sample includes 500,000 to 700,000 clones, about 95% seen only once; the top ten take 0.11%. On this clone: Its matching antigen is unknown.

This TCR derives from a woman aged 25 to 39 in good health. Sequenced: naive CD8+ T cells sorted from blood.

This CDR3 reads CASSQRRATGGNQPQHF. The DNA of the CDR3 is TGCGCCAGCAGCCAACGTCGGGCTACGGGCGGAAATCAGCCCCAGCATTTT. V usage is TRBV4-1 and J usage is TRBJ1-5; D gene ambiguous. This CDR3 comprises 17 residues. Between the trimmed V and J ends, which lost 2 bases and 4 bases, there was a span of 18 bases. Germline assignment: CDR1 MGHRA and CDR2 YSYEKL.